This T cell receptor beta chain was captured by sequencing in a study of CD4 T cells in relation to SARS-CoV-2 and coronaviruses. Study-wide context: Patient ages ranged from 21 to 72, median 38.

Naive and memory CD4+ T cell DNA was deep-sequenced without culture. The repertoire was sequenced with immunoSEQ multiplex PCR; TCRdb's copy has only in-frame clones and lacks some. The data contain around 54,000 clones, just over 90% of them singletons. The sample consisted of naive CD4+ T cells from PBMCs. The subset denotes: naive CD4+ T cells isolated by negative enrichment. The sequence was collected from an adult with COVID-19.

The CDR3 DNA follows: TGTGCCAGCTCAACCCGGTCATTAGCCAAGCTCCACGAGCAGTACTTC. Translating gives CASSTRSLAKLHEQYF. The chain employs TRBV18 and TRBJ2-7; D is unresolved. Germline CDR1 is KGHSH and CDR2 is LQKENI. The CDR3 extends over 16 amino acids. Trimming removed 5 bases at V and 5 bases at J, with 22 bases between.